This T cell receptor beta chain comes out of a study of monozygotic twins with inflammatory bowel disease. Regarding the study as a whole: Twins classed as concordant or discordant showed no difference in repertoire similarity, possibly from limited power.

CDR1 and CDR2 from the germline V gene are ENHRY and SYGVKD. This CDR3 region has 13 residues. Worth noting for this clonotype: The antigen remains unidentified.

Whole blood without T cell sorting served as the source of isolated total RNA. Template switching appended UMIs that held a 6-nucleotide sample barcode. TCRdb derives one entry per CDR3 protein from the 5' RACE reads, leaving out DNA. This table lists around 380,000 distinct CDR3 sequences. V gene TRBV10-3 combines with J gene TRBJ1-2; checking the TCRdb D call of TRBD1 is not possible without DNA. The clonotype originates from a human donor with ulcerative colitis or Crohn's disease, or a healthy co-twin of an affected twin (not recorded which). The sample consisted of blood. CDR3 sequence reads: CAISELGGTGYTF.